This T cell receptor (beta chain) is drawn from a study of cytomegalovirus exposure and HLA in healthy donors. Study-wide points: For most subjects, TCR beta sequences were reported to predict HLA-A and HLA-B alleles with accuracy.

With regard to this clone: Antigen: not known.

Healthy bone marrow donors formed the donor group. The CDR3 consists of 13 residues. V dropped 6 bases and J dropped 7; count of bases not matched to a gene: 7. CDR1 and CDR2 from the germline V gene are MDHEN and SYDVKM. PCR amplification relied on 60 Vbeta primers (plus 13 Jbeta primers). Clones were sequenced by immunoSEQ multiplex PCR, and TCRdb holds only the in-frame ones, with some missing. The sample contains approximately 190,000 clones, 75% to 90% of which appear only once. This sequence was found in a boy between 2 and 10 years old in good health and CMV-seronegative. V usage is TRBV28 and J usage is TRBJ1-1, with 8 bases aligning to TRBD1. Sequenced material: PBMCs. DNA of the CDR3: TGTGCCAGCAGCGCTACAGGGGGTCATGAAGCTTTCTTT. This translates into CASSATGGHEAFF. The whole variable domain, remainder taken from reference TRBV28 and TRBJ1-1, is DVKVTQSSRYLVKRTGEKVFLECVQDMDHENMFWYRQDPGLGLRLIYFSYDVKMKEKGDIPEGYSVSREKKERFSLILESASTNQTSMYLCASSATGGHEAFFGQGTRLTVV.